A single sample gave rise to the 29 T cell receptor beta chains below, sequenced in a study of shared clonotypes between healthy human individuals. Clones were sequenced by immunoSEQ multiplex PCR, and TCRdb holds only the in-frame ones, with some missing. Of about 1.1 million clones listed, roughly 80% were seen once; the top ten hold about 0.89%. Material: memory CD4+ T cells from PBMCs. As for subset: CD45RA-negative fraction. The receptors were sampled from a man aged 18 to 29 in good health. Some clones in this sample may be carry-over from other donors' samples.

The CDR3 sequence: CASSPYGIQTGELFF. The CDR3 DNA sequence: TGTGCCAGCTCACCATACGGTATCCAAACCGGGGAGCTGTTTTTT. This chain connects TRBV18 to TRBJ2-2; D gene uncertain. The germline CDR1 and CDR2 sequences are KGHSH and LQKENI. V was pared by 2 bases and J by 5 bases, with 12 bases between. CDR3 length: 15 amino acids. The full variable domain, completed using reference TRBV18 and TRBJ2-2, is NAGVMQNPRHLVRRRGQEARLRCSPMKGHSHVYWYRQLPEEGLKFMVYLQKENIIDESGMPKERFSAEFPKEGPSILRIQQVVRGDSAAYFCASSPYGIQTGELFFGEGSRLTVL.

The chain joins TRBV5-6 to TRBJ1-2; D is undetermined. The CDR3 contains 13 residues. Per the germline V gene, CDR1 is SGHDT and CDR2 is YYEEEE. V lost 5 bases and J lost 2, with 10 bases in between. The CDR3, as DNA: TGTGCCAGCAGAAAGACGGTAAACTATGGCTACACCTTC. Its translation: CASRKTVNYGYTF. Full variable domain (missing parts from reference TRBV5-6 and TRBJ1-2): DAGVTQSPTHLIKTRGQQVTLRCSPKSGHDTVSWYQQALGQGPQFIFQYYEEEERQRGNFPDRFSGHQFPNYSSELNVNALLLGDSALYLCASRKTVNYGYTFGSGTRLTVV.

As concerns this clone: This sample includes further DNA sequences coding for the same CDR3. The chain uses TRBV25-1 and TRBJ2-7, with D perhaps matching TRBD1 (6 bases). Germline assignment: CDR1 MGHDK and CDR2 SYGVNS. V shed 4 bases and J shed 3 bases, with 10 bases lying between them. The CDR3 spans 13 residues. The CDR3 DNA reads TGTGCCAGCAGTGGAACAGGGAACTACGAGCAGTACTTC. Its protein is CASSGTGNYEQYF.

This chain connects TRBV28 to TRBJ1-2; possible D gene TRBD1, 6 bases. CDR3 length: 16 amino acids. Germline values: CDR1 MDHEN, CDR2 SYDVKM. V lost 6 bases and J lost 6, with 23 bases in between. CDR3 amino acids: CASSSVIRGRRHGYTF. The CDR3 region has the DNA TGTGCCAGCAGCTCCGTCATCAGGGGACGGCGGCATGGCTACACCTTC.

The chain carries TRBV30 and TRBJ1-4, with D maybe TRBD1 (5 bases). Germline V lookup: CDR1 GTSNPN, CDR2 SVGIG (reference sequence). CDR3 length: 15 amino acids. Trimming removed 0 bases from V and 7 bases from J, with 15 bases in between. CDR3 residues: CAWSVRYRDFEKLFF. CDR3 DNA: TGTGCCTGGAGTGTAAGATACCGGGACTTTGAAAAACTGTTTTTT. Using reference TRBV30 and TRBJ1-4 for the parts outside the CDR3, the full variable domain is SQTIHQWPATLVQPVGSPLSLECTVEGTSNPNLYWYRQAAGRGLQLLFYSVGIGQISSEVPQNLSASRPQDRQFILSSKKLLLSDSGFYLCAWSVRYRDFEKLFFGSGTQLSVL.

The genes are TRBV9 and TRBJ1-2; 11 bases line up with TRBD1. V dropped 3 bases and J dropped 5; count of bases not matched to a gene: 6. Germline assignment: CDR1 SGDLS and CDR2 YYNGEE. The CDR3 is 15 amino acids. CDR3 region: CASSGTGGKHYGYTF. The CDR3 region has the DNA TGTGCCAGCAGCGGGACAGGGGGCAAGCATTATGGCTACACCTTC. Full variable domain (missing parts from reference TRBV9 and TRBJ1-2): DSGVTQTPKHLITATGQRVTLRCSPRSGDLSVYWYQQSLDQGLQFLIQYYNGEERAKGNILERFSAQQFPDLHSELNLSSLELGDSALYFCASSGTGGKHYGYTFGSGTRLTVV.

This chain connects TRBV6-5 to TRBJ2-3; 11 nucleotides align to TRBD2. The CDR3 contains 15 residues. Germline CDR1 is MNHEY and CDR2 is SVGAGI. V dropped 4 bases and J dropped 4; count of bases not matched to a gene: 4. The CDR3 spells CASSLAGGRPDTQYF. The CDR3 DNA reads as TGTGCCAGCAGTTTAGCGGGAGGGAGGCCAGATACGCAGTATTTT.

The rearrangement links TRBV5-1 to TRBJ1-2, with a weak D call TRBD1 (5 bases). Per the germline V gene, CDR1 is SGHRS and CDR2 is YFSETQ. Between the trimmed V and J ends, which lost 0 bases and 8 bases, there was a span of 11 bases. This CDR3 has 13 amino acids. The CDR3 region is CASSLVGDGGYTF. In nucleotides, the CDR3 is TGCGCCAGCAGCTTGGTGGGGGATGGAGGCTACACCTTC.

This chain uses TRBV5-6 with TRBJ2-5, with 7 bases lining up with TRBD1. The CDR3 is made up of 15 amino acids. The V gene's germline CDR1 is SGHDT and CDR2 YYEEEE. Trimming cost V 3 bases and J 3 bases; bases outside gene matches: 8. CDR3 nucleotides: TGTGCCAGCAGCTCCCCCACAGGGGTTGAAGAGACCCAGTACTTC. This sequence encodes CASSSPTGVEETQYF.

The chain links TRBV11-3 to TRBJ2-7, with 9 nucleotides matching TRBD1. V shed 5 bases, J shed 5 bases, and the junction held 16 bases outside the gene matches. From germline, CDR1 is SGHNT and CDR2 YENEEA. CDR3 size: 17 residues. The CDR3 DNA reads TGTGCCAGCAGCCGCACCTCCACAGGGGGCGCCTTCCACGAGCAGTACTTC. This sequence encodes CASSRTSTGGAFHEQYF.

DNA for the CDR3: TGCAGCGTTGGTAACGGCGGACAGGGAGAGCATTTT. Encoded protein: CSVGNGGQGEHF. This chain links TRBV29-1 with TRBJ1-5; 8 nucleotides match TRBD1. V shed 4 bases and J 14 bases; nucleotides not matched to a gene: 10. The CDR3 sequence is 12 residues long. Germline V gene data show CDR1 as SQVTM and CDR2 as ANQGSEA.

CDR3 nucleotide sequence: TGTGCCAGCAGCTTAACGCACCGGACGACTGGCACAGATACGCAGTATTTT. This encodes CASSLTHRTTGTDTQYF. The genes are TRBV7-3 and TRBJ2-3, with D uncertain. Germline values: CDR1 SGHTA, CDR2 FQGTGA. The CDR3 consists of 17 residues. Trimming removed 0 bases from V and 1 base from J, with 14 bases in between.

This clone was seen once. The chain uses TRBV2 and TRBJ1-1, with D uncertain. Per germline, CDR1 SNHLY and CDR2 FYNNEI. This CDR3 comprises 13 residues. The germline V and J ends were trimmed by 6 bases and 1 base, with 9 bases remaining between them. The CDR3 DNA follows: TGTGCCAGCAGGGGGTACAGGAACACTGAAGCTTTCTTT. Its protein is CASRGYRNTEAFF. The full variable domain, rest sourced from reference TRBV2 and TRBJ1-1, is EPEVTQTPSHQVTQMGQEVILRCVPISNHLYFYWYRQILGQKVEFLVSFYNNEISEKSEIFDDQFSVERPDGSNFTLKIRSTKLEDSAMYFCASRGYRNTEAFFGQGTRLTVV.

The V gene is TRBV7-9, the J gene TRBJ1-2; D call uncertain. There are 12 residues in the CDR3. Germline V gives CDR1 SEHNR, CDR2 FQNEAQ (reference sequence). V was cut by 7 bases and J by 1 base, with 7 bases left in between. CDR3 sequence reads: CASMEINYGYTF. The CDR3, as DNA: TGTGCCAGCATGGAAATTAACTATGGCTACACCTTC.

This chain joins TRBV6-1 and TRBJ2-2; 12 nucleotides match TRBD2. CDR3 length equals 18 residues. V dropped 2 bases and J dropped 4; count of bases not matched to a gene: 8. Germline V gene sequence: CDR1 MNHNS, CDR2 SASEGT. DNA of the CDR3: TGTGCCAGCAGTGAATGGCTAGCGGGAGGGCCGGGCACCGGGGAGCTGTTTTTT. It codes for CASSEWLAGGPGTGELFF.

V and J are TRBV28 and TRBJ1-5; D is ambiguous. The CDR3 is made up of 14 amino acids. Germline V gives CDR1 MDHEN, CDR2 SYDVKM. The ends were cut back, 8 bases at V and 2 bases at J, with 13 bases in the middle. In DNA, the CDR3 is TGTGCCAGCGTGAATCTTAACGGCAATCAGCCCCAGCATTTT. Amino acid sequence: CASVNLNGNQPQHF.

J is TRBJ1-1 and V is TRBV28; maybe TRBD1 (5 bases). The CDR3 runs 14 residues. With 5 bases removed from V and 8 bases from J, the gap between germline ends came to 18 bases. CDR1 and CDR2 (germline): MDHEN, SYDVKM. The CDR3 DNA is TGTGCCAGCAGTCCCCGACGGGGGGTCTTGGAAGCTTTCTTT. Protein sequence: CASSPRRGVLEAFF.

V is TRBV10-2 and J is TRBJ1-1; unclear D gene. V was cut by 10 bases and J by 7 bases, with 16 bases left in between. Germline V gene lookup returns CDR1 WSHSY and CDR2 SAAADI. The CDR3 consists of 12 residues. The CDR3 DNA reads TGCGCCACCCTCGCAAGCCTTTTTGAAGCTTTCTTT. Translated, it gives CATLASLFEAFF.

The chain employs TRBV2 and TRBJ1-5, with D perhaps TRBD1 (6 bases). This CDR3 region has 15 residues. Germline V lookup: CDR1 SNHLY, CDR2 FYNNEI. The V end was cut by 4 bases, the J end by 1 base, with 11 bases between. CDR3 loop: CASSGSRGSNQPQHF. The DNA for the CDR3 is TGTGCCAGCAGTGGAAGCAGGGGCAGCAATCAGCCCCAGCATTTT. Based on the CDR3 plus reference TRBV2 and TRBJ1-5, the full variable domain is EPEVTQTPSHQVTQMGQEVILRCVPISNHLYFYWYRQILGQKVEFLVSFYNNEISEKSEIFDDQFSVERPDGSNFTLKIRSTKLEDSAMYFCASSGSRGSNQPQHFGDGTRLSIL.

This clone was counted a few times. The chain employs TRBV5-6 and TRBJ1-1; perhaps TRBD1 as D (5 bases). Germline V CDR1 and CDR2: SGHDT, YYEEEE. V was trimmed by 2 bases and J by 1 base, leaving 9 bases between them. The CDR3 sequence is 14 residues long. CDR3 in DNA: TGTGCCAGCAGCTTAATCAGGGCGAACACTGAAGCTTTCTTT. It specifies CASSLIRANTEAFF.

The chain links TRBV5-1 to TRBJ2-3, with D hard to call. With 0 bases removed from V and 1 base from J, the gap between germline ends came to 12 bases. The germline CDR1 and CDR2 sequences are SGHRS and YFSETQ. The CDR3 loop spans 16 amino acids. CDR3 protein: CASSLGAASGTDTQYF. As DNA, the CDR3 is TGCGCCAGCAGCTTGGGTGCGGCCTCGGGCACAGATACGCAGTATTTT.

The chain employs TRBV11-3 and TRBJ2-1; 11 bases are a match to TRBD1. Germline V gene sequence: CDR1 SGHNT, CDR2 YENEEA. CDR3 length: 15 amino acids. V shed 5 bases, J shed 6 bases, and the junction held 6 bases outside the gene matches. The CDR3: CASSLGGTGGNEQFF. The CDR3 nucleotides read TGTGCCAGCAGCCTAGGCGGGACAGGGGGCAATGAGCAGTTCTTC.

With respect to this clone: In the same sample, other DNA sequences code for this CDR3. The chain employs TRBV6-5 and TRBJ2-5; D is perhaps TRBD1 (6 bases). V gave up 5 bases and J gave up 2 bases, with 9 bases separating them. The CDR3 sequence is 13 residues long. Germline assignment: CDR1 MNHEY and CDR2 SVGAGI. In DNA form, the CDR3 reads TGTGCCAGCAGTACAGGGTTACAAGAGACCCAGTACTTC. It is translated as CASSTGLQETQYF.

CDR3 sequence (DNA): TGTGCCAGCAGCTTCCCGACTAGCGGGCGCTCCTACGAGCAGTACTTC. Amino acid sequence: CASSFPTSGRSYEQYF. The gene calls are TRBV7-9 and TRBJ2-7; 10 nucleotides align to TRBD2. V trimming: 3 bases; J trimming: 0 bases; junction bases outside the gene matches: 5. The V gene's germline CDR1 is SEHNR and CDR2 FQNEAQ (reference sequence). CDR3 size: 16 residues.

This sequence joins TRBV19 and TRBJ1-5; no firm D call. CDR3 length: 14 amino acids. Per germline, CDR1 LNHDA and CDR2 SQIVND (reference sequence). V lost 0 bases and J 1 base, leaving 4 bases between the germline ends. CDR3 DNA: TGTGCCAGTAGTATAGACAGGAGCAATCAGCCCCAGCATTTT. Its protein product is CASSIDRSNQPQHF.

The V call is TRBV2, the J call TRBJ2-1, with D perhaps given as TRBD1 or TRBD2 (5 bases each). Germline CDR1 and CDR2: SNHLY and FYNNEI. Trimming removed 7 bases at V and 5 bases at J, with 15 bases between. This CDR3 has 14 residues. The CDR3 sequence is CASKGPGIDNEQFF. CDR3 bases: TGTGCCAGCAAGGGGCCGGGGATCGACAATGAGCAGTTCTTC.

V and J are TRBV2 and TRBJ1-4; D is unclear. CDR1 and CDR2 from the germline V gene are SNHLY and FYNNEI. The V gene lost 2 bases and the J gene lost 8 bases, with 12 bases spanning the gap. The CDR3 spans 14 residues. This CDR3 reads CASSERVLGEKLFF. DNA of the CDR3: TGTGCCAGCAGTGAACGAGTGCTCGGAGAAAAACTGTTTTTT.

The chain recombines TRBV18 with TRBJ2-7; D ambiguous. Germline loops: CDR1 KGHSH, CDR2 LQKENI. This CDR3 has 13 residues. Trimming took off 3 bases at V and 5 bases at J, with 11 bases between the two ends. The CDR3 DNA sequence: TGTGCCAGCTCACCGACAAACTGGAACGAGCAGTACTTC. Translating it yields CASSPTNWNEQYF.

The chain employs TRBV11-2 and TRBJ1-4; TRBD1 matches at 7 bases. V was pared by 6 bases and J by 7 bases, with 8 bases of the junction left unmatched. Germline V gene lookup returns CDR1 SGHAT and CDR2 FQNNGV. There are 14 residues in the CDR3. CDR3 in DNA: TGTGCCAGCAGAAAAGACAGGGTTGGTGAAAAACTGTTTTTT. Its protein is CASRKDRVGEKLFF.